These 2 T cell receptor beta chains came from one sample sequenced in a study of T cells in Graves' hyperthyroidism and ophthalmopathy (dated by TCRdb to the late 2010s). Preparation of the library involved multiplex PCR. Sequencing was performed on an Illumina HiSeq 2000. The TCR beta CDR3 regions were amplified from RNA transcripts. For the first round of RT-PCR on the TCR CDR3, the HTBI primer set was used together with the Qiagen OneStep RT-PCR kit. The public reads were reanalyzed by TCRdb: fastp trimming at Q25, MiXCR alignment, in-frame beta chains only. When rows share a CDR3 protein, they turn into one entry using the most common DNA and genes. This sample lists hundreds of thousands of distinct CDR3 sequences; about 19% were detected once. Together, the top ten hold around 15% of the sample. Source material: blood. These receptor sequences come from a woman in her forties or fifties with Graves' hyperthyroidism that later progressed to Graves' ophthalmopathy.

A word on this clonotype: The junction differs from germline at one of its ends, possibly a read error. The chain employs TRBV7-6 and TRBJ2-2; D possibly uses TRBD1 or TRBD2 (6 bases each). CDR3 length: 16 residues. The germline gives CDR1 SGHVS, CDR2 FNYEAQ. The CDR3 loop is CASSLAGRGGTGELFF. The CDR3 bases are TGTGCCAGCAGCCTAGCTGGTAGAGGGGGGACCGGGGAGCTGTTTTTT.

This clonotype was picked up many times. This chain uses TRBV7-2 with TRBJ2-3; TRBD2 aligns across 8 bases. This CDR3 spans 15 amino acids. V was pared by 3 bases and J by 4 bases, with 6 bases of the junction left unmatched. The germline V gene has CDR1 SGHTA and CDR2 FQGNSA. The CDR3 loop is CASSFGLAGPDTQYF. For the CDR3, the DNA is TGTGCCAGCAGCTTCGGACTAGCTGGCCCAGATACGCAGTATTTT.